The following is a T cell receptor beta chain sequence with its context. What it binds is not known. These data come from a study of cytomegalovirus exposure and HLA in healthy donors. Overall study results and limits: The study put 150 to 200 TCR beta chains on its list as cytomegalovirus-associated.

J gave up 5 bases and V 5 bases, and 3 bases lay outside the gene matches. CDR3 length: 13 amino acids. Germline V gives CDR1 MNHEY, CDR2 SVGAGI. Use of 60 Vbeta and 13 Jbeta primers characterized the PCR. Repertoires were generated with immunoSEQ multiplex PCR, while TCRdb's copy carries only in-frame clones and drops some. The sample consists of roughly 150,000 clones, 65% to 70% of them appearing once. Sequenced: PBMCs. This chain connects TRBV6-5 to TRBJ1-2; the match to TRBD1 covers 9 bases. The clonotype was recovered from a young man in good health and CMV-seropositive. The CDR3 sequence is CASSKTGGYGYTF. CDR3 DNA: TGTGCCAGCAGTAAGACAGGGGGTTATGGCTACACCTTC.